A selection of T cell receptor beta chains follows, all from one sample in a study of T cell responses to AZD1222 COVID-19 vaccine. The method was immunoSEQ multiplex PCR; TCRdb's version includes in-frame clones alone and lacks a portion of them. The data show around 62,000 clones, with around 90% seen just once and 4% to 5% held by the top ten. The material sequenced was peripheral blood, taken on day 0 of AZD1222 vaccination. The receptors derive from an adult in good health. Both conserved end residues are part of each CDR3. D genes are given only for firm matches. Clone size is given for some rows only: seen once, a few or many times, or a class if the clone is expanded.

>TRBV9|TRBD1|-|TRBJ1-6
TGTGCCAGCAGCGTGACAGGGGAGGATTCACCCCTCCACTTT
CASSVTGEDSPLHF
>TRBV27|-|-|TRBJ2-7
TGTGCCAGCAGTTTAGGAGGGGGTCCCTACGAGCAGTACTTC
CASSLGGGPYEQYF
>TRBV12-3/TRBV12-4|-|-|TRBJ1-1
TGTGCCAGCAGTACCGCCCGGACAGACCGGGCTTTCTTT
CASSTARTDRAFF
>TRBV9|-|few|TRBJ1-6
TGTGCCAGCAGCGAACGGACGGGCTCCTATAATTCACCCCTCCACTTT
CASSERTGSYNSPLHF
>TRBV7-8|TRBD1|-|TRBJ2-6
TGTGCCACTAGGACAGGCGGAGTTGCTGGGGCCAACGTCCTGACTTTC
CATRTGGVAGANVLTF
>TRBV20-1|-|-|TRBJ1-2
TGCAGTGCGCCCGGAACCTATGGCTACACCTTC
CSAPGTYGYTF
>TRBV15|TRBD2|-|TRBJ2-3
TGTGCCACCAGCTGGGGACTAGCGGCGGGCACAGATACGCAGTATTTT
CATSWGLAAGTDTQYF
>TRBV7-3|-|-|TRBJ2-3
TGTGCCAGCAGCTCTACAGGGCCAGATACGCAGTATTTT
CASSSTGPDTQYF
>TRBV6-5|-|-|TRBJ1-6
TGTGCCAGCAGCTTTAGTTCCTATAATTCACCCCTCCACTTT
CASSFSSYNSPLHF
>TRBV13|-|-|TRBJ1-5
TGTGCCAGCAGCTTCCAGAATCAGCCCCAGCATTTT
CASSFQNQPQHF
>TRBV10-2|TRBD1|-|TRBJ1-1
TGCGCCAGCAGTGGACAGGGGGAGTATACTGAAGCTTTCTTT
CASSGQGEYTEAFF
>TRBV18|-|-|TRBJ1-2
TGTGCCAGCTCACCACCCCTGGGGGAAAATGGCTACACCTTC
CASSPPLGENGYTF
>TRBV19|-|-|TRBJ1-5
TGTGCCAGTAGTTCGGGACGTCATCTGGCCCAGCATTTT
CASSSGRHLAQHF
>TRBV2|TRBD1|-|TRBJ1-2
TGTGCCAGCAGCCGGACAGGGGGGATCTATGGCTACACCTTC
CASSRTGGIYGYTF
>TRBV4-1|-|-|TRBJ1-5
TGCGCCAGCAGCCGGACCGATAATCAGCCCCAGCATTTT
CASSRTDNQPQHF
>TRBV5-6|-|-|TRBJ1-4
TGTGCCAGCAGCTTGTTAGGGGAGGGACGTGAAAAACTGTTTTTT
CASSLLGEGREKLFF
>TRBV27|-|-|TRBJ1-5
TGTGCCAGCAGGGGGACTAATAGCAATCAGCCCCAGCATTTT
CASRGTNSNQPQHF
>TRBV7-7|TRBD2|-|TRBJ2-2
TGTGCCAGCAGCTTAGAGGCGGGGGTATTGAACACCGGGGAGCTGTTTTTT
CASSLEAGVLNTGELFF
>TRBV15|-|-|TRBJ2-2
TGTGCCACCAGCGTGGGGGGGAACACCGGGGAGCTGTTTTTT
CATSVGGNTGELFF
>TRBV7-8|-|-|TRBJ1-1
TGTGCCAGCAGCTTAGGTGGTGGTAACACTGAAGCTTTCTTT
CASSLGGGNTEAFF
>TRBV11-3|TRBD1|once|TRBJ1-3
TGTGCCAGCAGCCCAGGGGGCTCTGGAAACACCATATATTTT
CASSPGGSGNTIYF
>TRBV11-2|-|-|TRBJ1-2
TGTGCCAGCAGCTTCAACACAGGCGCTGGAGGCTACACCTTC
CASSFNTGAGGYTF
>TRBV3-1/TRBV3-2|-|-|TRBJ1-1
TGTGCCAGCAGCCAAGATCCAGGGGATGTTGGTAACACTGAAGCTTTCTTT
CASSQDPGDVGNTEAFF
>TRBV7-9|-|-|TRBJ1-2
TGTGCCAGCAGCAAAGTGGACGGACAGCTCGGTGGTGGCTACACCTTC
CASSKVDGQLGGGYTF
>TRBV12-3/TRBV12-4|TRBD1|-|TRBJ1-2
TGTGCCAGCAGTTTTCAGGGGGCGCGAGGCTACACCTTC
CASSFQGARGYTF
>TRBV5-1|-|-|TRBJ1-2
TGCGCCAGCAGCTTGGCCCCCGGGACCCCAAATGGCTACACCTTC
CASSLAPGTPNGYTF
>TRBV5-1|-|-|TRBJ2-3
TGCGCCAGCAGCTTGGACTTTTTCGGGGGGCTTAGCACAGATACGCAGTATTTT
CASSLDFFGGLSTDTQYF
>TRBV2|TRBD1|-|TRBJ1-6
TGTGCCAGCACTAGGGACAGAAGCTCCTATAATTCACCCCTCCACTTT
CASTRDRSSYNSPLHF
>TRBV27|-|-|TRBJ2-3
TGTGCCAGCAGTTTTCGGCGCACAGATACGCAGTATTTT
CASSFRRTDTQYF
>TRBV6-1|TRBD1|-|TRBJ1-6
TGTGCCAGCAGTGAACCTGGACAGGGAAATTCACCCCTCCACTTT
CASSEPGQGNSPLHF
>TRBV2|-|-|TRBJ2-2
TGTGCCAGCAAGGAAGCAGGGATTAGGGAGCTGTTTTTT
CASKEAGIRELFF
>TRBV30|TRBD1|few|TRBJ2-2
TGTGCCTGGAGTGAGGGAGTGGGACAGACGAACACCGGGGAGCTGTTTTTT
CAWSEGVGQTNTGELFF
>TRBV6-6|TRBD1|-|TRBJ1-5
TGTGCCAGCGTCGGGGGAGGGGGCAGCAATCAGCCCCAGCATTTT
CASVGGGGSNQPQHF
>TRBV2|TRBD1|few|TRBJ2-3
TGTGCCAGCAGGGGGACAGGGGCTAGATACACAGATACGCAGTATTTT
CASRGTGARYTDTQYF
>TRBV27|TRBD1|-|TRBJ2-1
TGTGCCAGCAGTTTAGGGTTGGGACAGGCCAACAATGAGCAGTTCTTC
CASSLGLGQANNEQFF
>TRBV18|TRBD1|-|TRBJ1-3
TGTGCCAGCTCACTGGACAGGGCTGGAAACACCATATATTTT
CASSLDRAGNTIYF
>TRBV18|-|-|TRBJ1-5
TGTGCCAGCTCCTCCAGGGCAGGTAAAGTAGCTGCCCAGCATTTT
CASSSRAGKVAAQHF
>TRBV14|-|-|TRBJ1-4
TGTGCCAGCAGCCAATGGGGGTTTAATGAAAAACTGTTTTTT
CASSQWGFNEKLFF
>TRBV18|-|-|TRBJ1-3
TGTGCCAGCTCCCCGAACCCCACAGGGCCTGGAAACACCATATATTTT
CASSPNPTGPGNTIYF
>TRBV5-1|TRBD2|-|TRBJ2-3
TGCGCCAGCCGACCCATGCGGGGGAGCACAGATACGCAGTATTTT
CASRPMRGSTDTQYF
>TRBV5-1|-|-|TRBJ1-1
TGCGCCAGCAGCCGCATAGGGGGAAGCATGAACACTGAAGCTTTCTTT
CASSRIGGSMNTEAFF
>TRBV7-9|-|-|TRBJ1-2
TGTGCCAGCAGCCGCCCCCTGGGGCCGGAGACGGGCTACACCTTC
CASSRPLGPETGYTF
>TRBV9|-|-|TRBJ1-4
TGTGCCAGCAGCCAGGGGCCGACAACTAATGAAAAACTGTTTTTT
CASSQGPTTNEKLFF
>TRBV2|TRBD1|-|TRBJ1-5
TGTGCCAGCAGAGCGGACAGGGTAAGCAATCAGCCCCAGCATTTT
CASRADRVSNQPQHF
>TRBV5-4|TRBD1|-|TRBJ2-1
TGTGCCAGCAGCTGGGACAGGGGGCGAGTAAATGAGCAGTTCTTC
CASSWDRGRVNEQFF
>TRBV7-6|TRBD2|-|TRBJ2-7
TGTGCCAGCAGCTTATTCCTAGCGGGGGTGTTGGACGAGCAGTACTTC
CASSLFLAGVLDEQYF
>TRBV6-5|-|-|TRBJ1-1
TGTGCCAGCAGTCTGACGGGCATGAACACTGAAGCTTTCTTT
CASSLTGMNTEAFF
>TRBV18|-|-|TRBJ2-7
TGTGCCAGCTCACCACCCAGTTCCTACGAGCAGTACTTC
CASSPPSSYEQYF
>TRBV6-5|-|few|TRBJ1-1
TGTGCCAGCAGCCGCCCGGGCTTGAACACTGAAGCTTTCTTT
CASSRPGLNTEAFF
>TRBV4-1|TRBD1|-|TRBJ1-1
TGCGCCAGCAGCCAAGACTCCAACAGGGGGCAAGGTGAAGCTTTCTTT
CASSQDSNRGQGEAFF
>TRBV6-1|-|-|TRBJ1-5
TGTGCCAGCAGTGAACAGGGTTACAATCAGCCCCAGCATTTT
CASSEQGYNQPQHF
>TRBV27|-|-|TRBJ1-2
TGTGCCAGCAGTTTATCATGGGGGACTACCGACTATGGCTACACCTTC
CASSLSWGTTDYGYTF
>TRBV5-1|-|-|TRBJ1-3
TGCGCCAGCAGCTTAGGGACGCCTGGAAACACCATATATTTT
CASSLGTPGNTIYF
>TRBV3-1/TRBV3-2|-|-|TRBJ2-7
TGTGCCAGCAGCCAAGCTTTTACCTCCTACGAGCAGTACTTC
CASSQAFTSYEQYF
>TRBV6-1|TRBD2|-|TRBJ2-4
TGTGCCAGCAGTGACGGGACTAGCGGGGGGGGCAACATTCAGTACTTC
CASSDGTSGGGNIQYF
>TRBV5-4|TRBD1|few|TRBJ1-4
TGTGCCAGCAGCTTGGGACAGGGGGCGATCCTCGGGGATGAAAAACTGTTTTTT
CASSLGQGAILGDEKLFF
>TRBV10-3|TRBD2|once|TRBJ2-1
TGTGCCGTATCTAGCGGGGGAGTTTCCTACAATGAGCAGTTCTTC
CAVSSGGVSYNEQFF
>TRBV5-3|-|-|TRBJ1-2
TGTGCCAGAAGCCGCCTGCTTATCGGGTCTCGGGGCTACACCTTC
CARSRLLIGSRGYTF
>TRBV5-6|TRBD2|-|TRBJ2-7
TGTGCCAGCAGTCGAGGACTAGCGGAGGCCTACGAGCAGTACTTC
CASSRGLAEAYEQYF
>TRBV2|-|-|TRBJ1-2
TGTGCCAGCAGTTACTCCCCAGGCGGCTACACCTTC
CASSYSPGGYTF